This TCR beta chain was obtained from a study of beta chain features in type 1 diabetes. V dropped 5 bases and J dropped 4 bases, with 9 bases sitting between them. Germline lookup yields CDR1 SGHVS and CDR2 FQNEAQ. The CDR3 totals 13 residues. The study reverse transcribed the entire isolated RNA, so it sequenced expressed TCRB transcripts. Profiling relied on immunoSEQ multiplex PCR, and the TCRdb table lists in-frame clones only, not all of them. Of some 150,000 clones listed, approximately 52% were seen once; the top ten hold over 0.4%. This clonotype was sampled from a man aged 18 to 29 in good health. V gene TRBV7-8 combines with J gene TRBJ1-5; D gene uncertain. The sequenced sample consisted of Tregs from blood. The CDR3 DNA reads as TGTGCCAGCAGCCAGGCTTTAAATCAGCCCCAGCATTTT. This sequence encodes CASSQALNQPQHF. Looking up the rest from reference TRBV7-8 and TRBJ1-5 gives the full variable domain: GAGVSQSPRYKVAKRGQDVALRCDPISGHVSLFWYQQALGQGPEFLTYFQNEAQLDKSGLPSDRFFAERPEGSVSTLKIQRTQQEDSAVYLCASSQALNQPQHFGDGTRLSIL.